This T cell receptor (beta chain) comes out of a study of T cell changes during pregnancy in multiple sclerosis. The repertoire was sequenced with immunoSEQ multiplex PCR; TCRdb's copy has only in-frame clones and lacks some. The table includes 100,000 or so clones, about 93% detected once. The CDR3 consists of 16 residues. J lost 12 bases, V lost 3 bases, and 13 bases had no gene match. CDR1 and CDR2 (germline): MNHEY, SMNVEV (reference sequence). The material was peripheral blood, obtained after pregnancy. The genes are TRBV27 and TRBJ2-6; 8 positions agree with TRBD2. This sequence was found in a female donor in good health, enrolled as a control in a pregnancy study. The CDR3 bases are TGTGCCAGCAGTTTGTCCTCCGGGACTAGGATCGGCGTCCTGACTTTC. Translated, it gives CASSLSSGTRIGVLTF. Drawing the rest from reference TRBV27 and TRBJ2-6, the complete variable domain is EAQVTQNPRYLITVTGKKLTVTCSQNMNHEYMSWYRQDPGLGLRQIYYSMNVEVTDKGDVPEGYKVSRKEKRNFPLILESPSPNQTSLYFCASSLSSGTRIGVLTFGAGSRLTVL.